Each of the 6 T cell receptor beta chains below was sequenced from the same sample in a study of cytomegalovirus exposure and HLA in healthy donors. It was with 60 Vbeta and 13 Jbeta primers that the PCR ran. Sequencing was performed with immunoSEQ multiplex PCR; in TCRdb, only in-frame clones are kept and a portion is missing. Among around 120,000 clones listed, around 78% were seen once. Sample: PBMCs. These receptors were taken from a woman in her twenties or thirties in good health and CMV-seropositive.

The rearrangement uses TRBV7-2 and TRBJ1-3, with a tentative D call TRBD1 (5 bases). The germline V gene encodes CDR1 SGHTA and CDR2 FQGNSA. The V end was cut by 0 bases, the J end by 2 bases, with 8 bases between. This CDR3 region has 15 residues. The DNA of the CDR3 is TGTGCCAGCAGCTTAGCGGGGCAGGCTGGAAACACCATATATTTT. Its protein product is CASSLAGQAGNTIYF.

The V and J genes are TRBV30 and TRBJ2-1; 12 nucleotides match TRBD2. This CDR3 comprises 16 residues. V shed 1 base and J 4 bases; nucleotides not matched to a gene: 5. Germline V gene sequence: CDR1 GTSNPN, CDR2 SVGIG (reference sequence). The CDR3 sequence is CAWSDPGTSGYNEQFF. CDR3 sequence (DNA): TGTGCCTGGAGTGACCCCGGGACTAGCGGGTACAATGAGCAGTTCTTC. Full variable domain (outside the CDR3, taken from reference TRBV30 and TRBJ2-1): SQTIHQWPATLVQPVGSPLSLECTVEGTSNPNLYWYRQAAGRGLQLLFYSVGIGQISSEVPQNLSASRPQDRQFILSSKKLLLSDSGFYLCAWSDPGTSGYNEQFFGPGTRLTVL.

This chain uses TRBV9 with TRBJ2-1; D possibly corresponds to TRBD2 (6 bases). V was shortened by 0 bases and J by 0 bases, with 10 bases between the two germline ends. CDR1 and CDR2 (germline): SGDLS, YYNGEE. This CDR3 is 16 amino acids long. This CDR3 reads CASSVGAGNSYNEQFF. The CDR3 nucleotides read TGTGCCAGCAGCGTAGGGGCGGGGAACTCCTACAATGAGCAGTTCTTC.

The V call is TRBV10-2, the J call TRBJ1-1; D perhaps matches TRBD1 (6 bases). CDR1 is WSHSY and CDR2 is SAAADI in the germline V gene. The CDR3 contains 13 residues. Trimming cost V 6 bases and J 4 bases, with 12 bases left between them. CDR3 protein: CASRTGLGTEAFF. Written as DNA, the CDR3 is TGCGCCAGCAGAACAGGGTTAGGCACTGAAGCTTTCTTT.

The chain combines TRBV6-6 with TRBJ1-5; D remains ambiguous. Trimming took 5 bases from V and 4 from J, leaving 15 bases between them. Germline V lookup: CDR1 MNHNY, CDR2 SVGAGI (reference sequence). The CDR3 runs 15 residues. The CDR3 region has the DNA TGTGCCAGCAGTCGAGGCGGGGAGCGAAATCAGCCCCAGCATTTT. It is translated as CASSRGGERNQPQHF.

The genes are TRBV5-1 and TRBJ1-1; 10 positions match TRBD1. This CDR3 has 16 amino acids. The V gene end was trimmed by 4 bases and the J gene end by 7 bases; junction bases not matched to a gene: 13. CDR1 SGHRS and CDR2 YFSETQ come from the germline V gene. CDR3 bases: TGCGCCAGCAGCCCCGGACAGGGGGTAGTTGGCGGTGAAGCTTTCTTT. Protein: CASSPGQGVVGGEAFF.